This T cell receptor beta chain comes out of a study of metastatic and nonmetastatic thyroid tumors. Study summary: For malignant and benign thyroid patients, tumor or nodule tissue and blood were the sources whose repertoires were compared. Findings and caveats of the study: It was reported that TCR beta diversity was significantly higher in malignant thyroid tumors than benign nodules, in blood and tumor.

Using MiXCR, TCRdb re-called clones from the PCR reads. This sample has around 40,000 clones; 25% to 30% occur once, and the top ten carry roughly a tenth. The V gene lost 2 bases and the J gene lost 1 base, with 8 bases spanning the gap. The CDR3 length is 14 residues. Germline V gene sequence: CDR1 SEHNR, CDR2 FQNEAQ (reference sequence). Patients underwent thyroid surgery, and none had received any treatment before it. This clone came up many times. Antigen specificity is unknown. The origin of this receptor is a female donor with papillary thyroid cancer or a benign thyroid nodule (not recorded which). Some clones in this sample may be carry-over from other donors' samples. The chain combines TRBV7-9 with TRBJ1-1; D is possibly TRBD1 (5 bases). Sequenced material: blood. CDR3 sequence (DNA): TGTGCCAGCAGCTTATGGGACCCGAACACTGAAGCTTTCTTT. This sequence encodes CASSLWDPNTEAFF.